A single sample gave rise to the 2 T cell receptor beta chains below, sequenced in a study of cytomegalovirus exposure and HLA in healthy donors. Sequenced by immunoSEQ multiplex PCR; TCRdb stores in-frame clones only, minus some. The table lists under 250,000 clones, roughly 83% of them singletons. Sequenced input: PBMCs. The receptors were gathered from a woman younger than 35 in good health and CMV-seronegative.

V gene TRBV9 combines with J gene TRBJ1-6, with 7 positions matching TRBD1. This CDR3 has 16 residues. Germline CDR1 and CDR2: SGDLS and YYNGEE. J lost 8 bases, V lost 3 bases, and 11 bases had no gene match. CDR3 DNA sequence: TGTGCCAGCAGCGACCCTCGACAGGGATCCTATTCACCCCTCCACTTT. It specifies CASSDPRQGSYSPLHF. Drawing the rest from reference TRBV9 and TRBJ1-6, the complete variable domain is DSGVTQTPKHLITATGQRVTLRCSPRSGDLSVYWYQQSLDQGLQFLIQYYNGEERAKGNILERFSAQQFPDLHSELNLSSLELGDSALYFCASSDPRQGSYSPLHFGNGTRLTVT.

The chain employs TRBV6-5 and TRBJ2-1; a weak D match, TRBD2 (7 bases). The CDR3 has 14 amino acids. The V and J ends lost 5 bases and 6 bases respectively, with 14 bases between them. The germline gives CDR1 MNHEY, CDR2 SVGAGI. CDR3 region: CASSIHREGNEQFF. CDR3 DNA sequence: TGTGCCAGCAGTATACACAGGGAGGGCAATGAGCAGTTCTTC.